This T cell receptor (beta chain) was identified in a study of response to subunit inactivated influenza vaccine. Whole-study findings and limits: New T cells are recruited in small numbers by each seasonal influenza vaccination, according to the authors' suggestion.

Worth noting for this clonotype: Its target is not known.

V shed 3 bases, J shed 9 bases, and the junction held 11 bases outside the gene matches. The germline V gene encodes CDR1 MNHEY and CDR2 SMNVEV (reference sequence). This CDR3 has 14 residues. MiXCR, applied by TCRdb to the RT-PCR reads, yields one record per CDR3 protein. The table shows 500,000 to 550,000 distinct CDR3 sequences, with roughly 7.9% occurring only once. The rearrangement links TRBV27 to TRBJ2-7, with 7 bases fitting TRBD1. The receptor comes from a man between 50 and 70 years old who received an inactivated influenza vaccine. Sequenced material: PBMCs from blood, taken around 2 years after vaccination. The DNA of the CDR3 is TGTGCCAGCAGTTTCCTGGGACAGCCCGACGGGCAGTACTTC. Protein sequence: CASSFLGQPDGQYF.